Listed below are T cell receptor beta chains from one sample, sequenced in a study of early T cells in non-severe SARS-CoV-2 infection. Using its own MiXCR run on the 5' RACE reads, TCRdb lists one record per CDR3 protein. The data show 30,000 to 40,000 distinct CDR3 sequences, with 6.8% seen just once and under 30% held by the top ten. The starting material was whole blood, obtained at baseline. These receptors all stem from an adult who was a healthcare worker with PCR-confirmed SARS-CoV-2 infection or an uninfected control (not recorded which). Both conserved end residues are part of each CDR3. The order of the fields is J gene, V gene, clone size, D gene, CDR3 DNA, CDR3 protein. A D gene is named only where the DNA matches it firmly. Clone size is given for some rows only: seen once, a few or many times, or a class if the clone is expanded.

>TRBJ1-1|TRBV6-5|many|TRBD1
TGTGCCAGCAGCCCAGGGACAGGGGGCACTGAAGTTTTCTTT
CASSPGTGGTEVFF
>TRBJ1-2|TRBV20-1|few|-
TGCAGTGCTAGAGACCAACAGGGTGGGTTATATGGCTACACCTTC
CSARDQQGGLYGYTF
>TRBJ2-5|TRBV5-1|few|-
TGCGCCAGCAGCTTGGCCGGGCTTTCGAAAGAGACCCAGTACTTC
CASSLAGLSKETQYF
>TRBJ2-7|TRBV30|many|-
TGTGCCTGGAGTGATTCCTTTCGGGGGGAGCAGTACTTC
CAWSDSFRGEQYF
>TRBJ1-1|TRBV28|-|-
TGTGCCAGCAGTTTAGGGATTCCTACTGAAGCTTTCTTT
CASSLGIPTEAFF
>TRBJ1-2|TRBV6-5|many|-
TGTGCCAGCAGTTACGTGGGGACACCATCTAACTATGGCTACACCTTC
CASSYVGTPSNYGYTF
>TRBJ2-7|TRBV29-1|few|TRBD1
TGCAGCACCCGTGGGGGACAGGGAGAGACCTACGAGCAGTACTTC
CSTRGGQGETYEQYF
>TRBJ2-1|TRBV27|-|-
TGTGCCAGCAGTTTTGAGGAGAGCTCCTACAATGAGCAGTTCTTC
CASSFEESSYNEQFF
>TRBJ2-2|TRBV7-2|-|-
TGTGCCAGCAGTATGGACTCTGGGGAGCTGTTTTTT
CASSMDSGELFF
>TRBJ2-5|TRBV4-1|many|TRBD2
TGCGCCAGCAGCCAAGGGACTAGCCCGCAAGAGACCCAGTACTTC
CASSQGTSPQETQYF
>TRBJ2-3|TRBV4-2|few|TRBD2
TGTGCCAGCAGCCAGACCCTCGGGACTAGCGGCACAGATACGCAGTATTTT
CASSQTLGTSGTDTQYF
>TRBJ2-7|TRBV11-2|many|-
TGTGCCAGCACTATGACAGAGTCCTACGAGCAGTACTTC
CASTMTESYEQYF
>TRBJ2-5|TRBV18|many|-
TGTGCCAGCTCCGACTATTCCGAGACCCAGTACTTC
CASSDYSETQYF
>TRBJ2-3|TRBV28|few|-
TGTGCCAGCAGCCACGGACAACTTACCCAGTATTTT
CASSHGQLTQYF
>TRBJ2-6|TRBV4-2|many|TRBD2
TGTGCCAGCAGCCAAGAACAAGGGAGGGCTGGGGCCAACGTCCTGACTTTC
CASSQEQGRAGANVLTF
>TRBJ2-5|TRBV5-1|few|-
TGCGCCAGCAGCTTGGGAGTAGCGGAGACCCAGTACTTC
CASSLGVAETQYF
>TRBJ1-1|TRBV7-8|many|-
TGTGCCAGCAGCTTTCTCTCCGGGAACACTGAAGCTTTCTTT
CASSFLSGNTEAFF
>TRBJ2-1|TRBV19|many|-
TGTGCCAGTTCGTTTGGGCCTTCCTACAATGAGCAGTTCTTC
CASSFGPSYNEQFF
>TRBJ1-6|TRBV15|many|TRBD1
TGTGCCACCAGCAGAGATCGACAGGGAGGTGGAAGGGGTTCACCCCTCCACTTT
CATSRDRQGGGRGSPLHF
>TRBJ2-5|TRBV7-2|many|-
TGTGCCAGCAGCTTAAATATGGGGCGAGAGACCCAGTACTTC
CASSLNMGRETQYF
>TRBJ2-5|TRBV20-1|-|-
TGCAGTCGGAGCGGGTCCGAGACCCAGTACTTC
CSRSGSETQYF
>TRBJ2-2|TRBV20-1|-|TRBD2
TGCAGTGCTAGTACTCGGGGACTAAGCGGGAGAGACACCGGGGAGCTGTTTTTT
CSASTRGLSGRDTGELFF
>TRBJ2-1|TRBV7-6|many|TRBD2
TGTGCCAGCAGCGCGGGACTAGCGGTCTACAATGAGCAGTTCTTC
CASSAGLAVYNEQFF
>TRBJ2-7|TRBV4-1|-|-
TGCGCCAGCAGCCCTCAACATCAGGGCTACGAGCAGTACTTC
CASSPQHQGYEQYF
>TRBJ2-2|TRBV29-1|-|-
TGCAGCGTTGTGGGCCAAAACACCGGGGAGCTGTTTTTT
CSVVGQNTGELFF
>TRBJ2-7|TRBV20-1|many|TRBD2
TGCAGTGCCGGGGGGGGTGTTAGATCCCTCGAGCAGTACTTC
CSAGGGVRSLEQYF